The sample holds a few counts of the clone carrying this T cell receptor beta chain. The antigen is undetermined. These data are taken from a study of response to subunit inactivated influenza vaccine. TCRdb itself ran the RT-PCR reads through MiXCR, one entry per CDR3 protein. The sample lists under 850,000 distinct CDR3 sequences; around 20% were seen once. Germline V gives CDR1 SGHTA, CDR2 FQGNSA. This CDR3 is 14 amino acids long. Trimming left V 7 bases short and J 1 base short, with 12 bases between. Study-level results: The authors offered the suggestion that each seasonal influenza vaccination recruits few new T cells.

This receptor was identified in a man aged 50-59 years who received an inactivated influenza vaccine. The material was PBMCs from blood, obtained less than 6 days after vaccination. V is TRBV7-2 and J is TRBJ2-3, with D maybe TRBD1 (5 bases). CDR3 protein: CASTQGLGTDTQYF. The CDR3 coding sequence is TGTGCCAGCACCCAGGGTCTAGGCACAGATACGCAGTATTTT.